This record covers a single TCR beta chain. Antigen: not known. RNA transcripts were the template for amplifying TCR beta CDR3 regions. Carried out on the TCR CDR3, a first-round RT-PCR used the HTBI primer set. TCRdb re-analysed the multiplex PCR reads in MiXCR, keeping a single row per CDR3 protein. The sample contains around 340,000 distinct CDR3 sequences, over 15% of which appear only once. This sample was taken from a study of T cells in Graves' hyperthyroidism and ophthalmopathy. Overall study: Pretreatment peripheral blood was obtained at initial diagnosis. Study-level results: In simple terms, a model built on 13 V-J features told ophthalmopathy apart from stable hyperthyroidism.

Diagnostic assessment was based on clinical symptoms, serum thyroxine and TRAb, thyroid ultrasound and orbital computed tomography. The sample was blood. The TCR was taken from a middle-aged woman with Graves' ophthalmopathy.

DNA for the CDR3: TGCGCCAGCAGCCTGGGACAGGCGGCCCAGATCACTGAAGCTTTCTTT. Residues: CASSLGQAAQITEAFF. The chain links TRBV5-1 to TRBJ1-1, with TRBD1 matching 8 bases. With 4 bases clipped from V and 4 bases from J, the junction kept 12 bases outside the gene matches. Germline CDR1 and CDR2: SGHRS and YFSETQ. This CDR3 is built from 16 residues.